This T cell receptor beta chain comes out of a study of T cell repertoires in cytomegalovirus infection. In the study overall: In public TCR beta signatures, there were indications of both CMV infection and matching HLA type.

Comments on this clonotype: This could be a read error, since a much larger clone is one nucleotide away.

TCRdb reprocessed the reads with MiXCR, giving one entry per CDR3 protein. The table includes nearly 650,000 distinct CDR3 sequences, around 24% detected once. The TCR comes from a human donor in good health (CMV status not recorded). Some clones in this sample may be carry-over from other donors' samples. Input material: CD8+ T cells from PBMCs.

Here the CDR3 reads CANSSDTDGDRYNEQFF. CDR3 bases: TGTGCCAACAGTTCGGACACCGACGGGGACCGCTACAATGAGCAGTTCTTC. V and J are TRBV6-5 and TRBJ2-1; D might be TRBD1 or TRBD2, each matching 5 bases. This CDR3 is 17 amino acids long. The germline V gene encodes CDR1 MNHEY and CDR2 SVGAGI.